This TCR beta chain emerged from a study of CXCR3-negative and CXCR3-positive naive CD8 T cells. Study-level points and caveats: Memory CD8+ cells showed much lower diversity, while both naive subsets displayed comparably high diversity. Within a donor, both naive subsets shared TRBV-TRBJ usage, unlike memory cells. After cryopreservation, expression of CXCR3 was partially reduced, and most assays were run with fresh PBMCs.

CDR1 and CDR2 from the germline V gene are SGHVS and FQNEAQ. CDR3 length: 14 amino acids. UMI-labeled 5' RACE TRB cDNA libraries were prepared from the cells. TCRdb re-analyzed the 5' RACE reads; it lists each CDR3 protein once, without DNA. This sample's table has tens of thousands of distinct CDR3 sequences. Sorting yielded triplicates of 300,000 cells for each CD8+ T cell subset. Concerning this clonotype itself: What it binds is not known.

Source material: memory CD8+ T cells from blood. The chain couples TRBV7-8 to TRBJ1-1. The clonotype comes from a human donor in good health. Some clones in this sample may be carry-over from other donors' samples. The chain's CDR3 is CASSSGYSYTEAFF. Variable domain in full (rest from reference TRBV7-8 and TRBJ1-1): GAGVSQSPRYKVAKRGQDVALRCDPISGHVSLFWYQQALGQGPEFLTYFQNEAQLDKSGLPSDRFFAERPEGSVSTLKIQRTQQEDSAVYLCASSSGYSYTEAFFGQGTRLTVV.